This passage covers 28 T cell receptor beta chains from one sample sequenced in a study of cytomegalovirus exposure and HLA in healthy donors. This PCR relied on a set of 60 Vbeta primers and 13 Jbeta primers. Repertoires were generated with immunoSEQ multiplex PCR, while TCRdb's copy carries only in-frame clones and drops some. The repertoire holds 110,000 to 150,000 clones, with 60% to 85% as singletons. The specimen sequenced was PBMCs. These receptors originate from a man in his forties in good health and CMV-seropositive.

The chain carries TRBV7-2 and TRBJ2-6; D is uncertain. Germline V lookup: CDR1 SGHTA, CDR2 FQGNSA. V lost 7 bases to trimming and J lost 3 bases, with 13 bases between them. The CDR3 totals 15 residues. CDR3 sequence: CASNPSPGGANVLTF. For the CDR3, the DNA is TGTGCCAGCAACCCTTCACCGGGTGGGGCCAACGTCCTGACTTTC. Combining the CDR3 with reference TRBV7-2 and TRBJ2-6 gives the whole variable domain GAGVSQSPSNKVTEKGKDVELRCDPISGHTALYWYRQSLGQGLEFLIYFQGNSAPDKSGLPSDRFSAERTGGSVSTLTIQRTQQEDSAVYLCASNPSPGGANVLTFGAGSRLTVL.

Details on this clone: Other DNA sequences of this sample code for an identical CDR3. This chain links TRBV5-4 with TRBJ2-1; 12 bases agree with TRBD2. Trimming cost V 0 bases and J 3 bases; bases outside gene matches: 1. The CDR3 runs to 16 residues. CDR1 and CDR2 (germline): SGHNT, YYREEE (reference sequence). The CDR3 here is CASSLGGLAGYNEQFF. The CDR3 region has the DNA TGTGCCAGCAGCTTGGGGGGACTAGCGGGCTACAATGAGCAGTTCTTC.

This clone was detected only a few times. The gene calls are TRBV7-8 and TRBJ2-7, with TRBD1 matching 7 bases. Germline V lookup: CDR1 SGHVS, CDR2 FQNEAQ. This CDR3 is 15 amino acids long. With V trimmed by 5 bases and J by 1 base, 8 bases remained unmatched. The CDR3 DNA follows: TGTGCCAGCAGCATACAGGGGACGTTTTCCTACGAGCAGTACTTC. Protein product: CASSIQGTFSYEQYF.

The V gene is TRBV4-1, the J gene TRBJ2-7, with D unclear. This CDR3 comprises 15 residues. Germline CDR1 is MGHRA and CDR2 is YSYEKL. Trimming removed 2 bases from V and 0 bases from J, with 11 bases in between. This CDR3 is CASSQKVSASYEQYF. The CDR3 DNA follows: TGCGCCAGCAGCCAAAAGGTGAGCGCCTCCTACGAGCAGTACTTC.

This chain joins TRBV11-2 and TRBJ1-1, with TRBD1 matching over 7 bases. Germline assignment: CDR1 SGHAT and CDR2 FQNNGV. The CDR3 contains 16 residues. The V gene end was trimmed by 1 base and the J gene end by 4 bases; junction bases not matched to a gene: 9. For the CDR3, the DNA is TGTGCCAGCAGCTTAGTAGGAAGGGGGCGAGGCACTGAAGCTTTCTTT. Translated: CASSLVGRGRGTEAFF.

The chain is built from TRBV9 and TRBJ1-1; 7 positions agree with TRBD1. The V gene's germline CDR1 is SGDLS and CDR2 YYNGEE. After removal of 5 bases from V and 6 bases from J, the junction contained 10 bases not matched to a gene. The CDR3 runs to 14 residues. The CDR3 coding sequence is TGTGCCAGCAGGGAACCGACAGGGTTTGCTGAAGCTTTCTTT. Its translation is CASREPTGFAEAFF. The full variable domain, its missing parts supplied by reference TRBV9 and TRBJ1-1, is DSGVTQTPKHLITATGQRVTLRCSPRSGDLSVYWYQQSLDQGLQFLIQYYNGEERAKGNILERFSAQQFPDLHSELNLSSLELGDSALYFCASREPTGFAEAFFGQGTRLTVV.

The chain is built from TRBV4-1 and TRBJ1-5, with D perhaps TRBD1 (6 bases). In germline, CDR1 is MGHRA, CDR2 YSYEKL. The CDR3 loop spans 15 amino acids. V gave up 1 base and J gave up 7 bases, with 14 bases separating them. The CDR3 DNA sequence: TGCGCCAGCAGCCAAGCGACAGGTCATGGGCAGCCCCAGCATTTT. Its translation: CASSQATGHGQPQHF.

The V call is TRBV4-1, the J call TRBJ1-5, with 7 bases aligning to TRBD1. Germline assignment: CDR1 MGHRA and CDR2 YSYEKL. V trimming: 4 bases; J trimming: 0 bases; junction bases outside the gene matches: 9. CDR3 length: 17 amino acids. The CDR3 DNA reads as TGCGCCAGCAGCCCACGACAGGGAACTTATAGCAATCAGCCCCAGCATTTT. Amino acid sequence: CASSPRQGTYSNQPQHF.

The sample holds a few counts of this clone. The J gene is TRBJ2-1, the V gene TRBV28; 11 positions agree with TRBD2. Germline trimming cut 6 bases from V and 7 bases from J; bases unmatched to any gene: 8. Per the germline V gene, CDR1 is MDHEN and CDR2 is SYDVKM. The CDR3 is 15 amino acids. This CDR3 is CASSDRSGGANEQFF. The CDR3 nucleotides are TGTGCCAGCAGCGACCGTAGCGGGGGGGCTAATGAGCAGTTCTTC.

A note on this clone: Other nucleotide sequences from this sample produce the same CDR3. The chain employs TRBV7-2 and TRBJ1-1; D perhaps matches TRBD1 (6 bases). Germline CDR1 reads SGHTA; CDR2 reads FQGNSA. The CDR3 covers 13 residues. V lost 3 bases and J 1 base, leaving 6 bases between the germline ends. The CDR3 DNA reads TGTGCCAGCAGCTTGGGACAGAACACTGAAGCTTTCTTT. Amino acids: CASSLGQNTEAFF.

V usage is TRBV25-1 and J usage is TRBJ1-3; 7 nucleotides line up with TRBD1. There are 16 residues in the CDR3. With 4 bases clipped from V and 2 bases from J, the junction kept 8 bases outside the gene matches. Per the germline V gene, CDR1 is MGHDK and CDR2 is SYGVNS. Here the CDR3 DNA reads TGTGCCAGCAGTGGCGACAGGGATAGCCCTGGAAACACCATATATTTT. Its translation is CASSGDRDSPGNTIYF.

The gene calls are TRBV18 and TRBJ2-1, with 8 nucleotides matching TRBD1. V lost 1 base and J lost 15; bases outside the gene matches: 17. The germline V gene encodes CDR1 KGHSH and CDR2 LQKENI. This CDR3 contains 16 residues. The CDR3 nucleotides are TGTGCCAGCTCACCACAGAGTCCCGGGACAGGTCCAACCGCGTTCTTC. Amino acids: CASSPQSPGTGPTAFF.

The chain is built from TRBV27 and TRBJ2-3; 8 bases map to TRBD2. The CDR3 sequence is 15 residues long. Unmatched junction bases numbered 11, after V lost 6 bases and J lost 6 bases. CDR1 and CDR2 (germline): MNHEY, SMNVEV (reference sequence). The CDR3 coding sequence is TGTGCCAGCAGCCCTTCGGGACTAGGGTCTGATACGCAGTATTTT. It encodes CASSPSGLGSDTQYF.

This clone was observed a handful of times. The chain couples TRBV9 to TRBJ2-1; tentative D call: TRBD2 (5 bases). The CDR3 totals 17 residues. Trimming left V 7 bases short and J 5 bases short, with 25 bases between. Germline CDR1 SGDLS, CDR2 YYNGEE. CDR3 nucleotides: TGTGCCAGCGGTACTCCCTCCGGGGAATCTTGGGACAATGAGCAGTTCTTC. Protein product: CASGTPSGESWDNEQFF.

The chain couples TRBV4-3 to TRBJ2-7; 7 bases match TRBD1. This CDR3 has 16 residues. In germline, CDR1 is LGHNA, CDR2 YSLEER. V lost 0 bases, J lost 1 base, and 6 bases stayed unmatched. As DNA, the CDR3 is TGCGCCAGCAGCCAAGATCACCGGGACAGTTCCTACGAGCAGTACTTC. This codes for CASSQDHRDSSYEQYF.

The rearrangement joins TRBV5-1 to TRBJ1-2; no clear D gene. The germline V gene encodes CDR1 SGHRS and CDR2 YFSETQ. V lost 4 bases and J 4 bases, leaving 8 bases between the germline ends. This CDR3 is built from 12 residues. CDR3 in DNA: TGCGCCAGCAGCGCTGGACTCTATGGCTACACCTTC. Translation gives CASSAGLYGYTF.

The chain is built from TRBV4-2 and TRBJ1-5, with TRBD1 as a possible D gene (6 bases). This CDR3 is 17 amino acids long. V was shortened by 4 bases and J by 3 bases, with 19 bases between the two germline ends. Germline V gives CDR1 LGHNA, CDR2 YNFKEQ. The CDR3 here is CASSRERTAPFNQPQHF. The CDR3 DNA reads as TGTGCCAGCAGCCGAGAAAGGACAGCCCCGTTCAATCAGCCCCAGCATTTT.

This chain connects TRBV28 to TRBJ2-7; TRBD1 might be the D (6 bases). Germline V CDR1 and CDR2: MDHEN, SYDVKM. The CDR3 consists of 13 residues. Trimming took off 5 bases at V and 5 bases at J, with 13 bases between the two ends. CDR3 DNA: TGTGCCAGCAGTCCTCCAAACAGGGACGAGCAGTACTTC. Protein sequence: CASSPPNRDEQYF.

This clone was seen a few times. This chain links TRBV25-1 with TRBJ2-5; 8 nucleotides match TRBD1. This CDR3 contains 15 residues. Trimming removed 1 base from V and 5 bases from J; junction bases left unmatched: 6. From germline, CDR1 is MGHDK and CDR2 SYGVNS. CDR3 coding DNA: TGTGCCAGCAGTGAATCCAGGGGGCTGTTGGAGACCCAGTACTTC. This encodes CASSESRGLLETQYF.

CDR3 DNA: TGTGCCAGCAGCCAAGATGGTTCGGGCTCCTACGAGCAGTACTTC. Translated: CASSQDGSGSYEQYF. This chain joins TRBV4-2 and TRBJ2-7; D remains ambiguous. Germline V lookup: CDR1 LGHNA, CDR2 YNFKEQ. Trimming left V 0 bases short and J 0 bases short, with 9 bases between. The CDR3 is 15 amino acids.

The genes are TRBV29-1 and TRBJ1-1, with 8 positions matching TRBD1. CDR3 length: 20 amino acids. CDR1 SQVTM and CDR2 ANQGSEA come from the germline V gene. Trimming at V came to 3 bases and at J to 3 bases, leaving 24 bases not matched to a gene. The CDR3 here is CSVDVPDRGTLDLWYTEAFF. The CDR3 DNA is TGCAGCGTTGATGTTCCCGACAGGGGAACCCTGGATTTGTGGTACACTGAAGCTTTCTTT.

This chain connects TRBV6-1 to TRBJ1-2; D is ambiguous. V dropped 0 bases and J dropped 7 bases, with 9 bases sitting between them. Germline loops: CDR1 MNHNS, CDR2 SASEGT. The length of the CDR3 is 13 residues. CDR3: CASSEALGSGYTF. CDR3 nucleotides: TGTGCCAGCAGTGAAGCTTTGGGGAGTGGCTACACCTTC.

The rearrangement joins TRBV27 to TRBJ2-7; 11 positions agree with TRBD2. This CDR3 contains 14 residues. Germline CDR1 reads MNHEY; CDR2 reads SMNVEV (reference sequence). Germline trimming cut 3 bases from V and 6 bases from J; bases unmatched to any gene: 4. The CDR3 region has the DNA TGTGCCAGCAGTTTCCCGACTAGCGGGGCCGAGCAGTACTTC. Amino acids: CASSFPTSGAEQYF.

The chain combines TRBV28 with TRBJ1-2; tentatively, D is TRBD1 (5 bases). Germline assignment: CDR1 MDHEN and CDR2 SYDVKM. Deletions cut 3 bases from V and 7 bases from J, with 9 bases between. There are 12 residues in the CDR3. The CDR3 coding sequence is TGTGCCAGCAGTTTGGCGCAGGGTGGCTACACCTTC. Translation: CASSLAQGGYTF.

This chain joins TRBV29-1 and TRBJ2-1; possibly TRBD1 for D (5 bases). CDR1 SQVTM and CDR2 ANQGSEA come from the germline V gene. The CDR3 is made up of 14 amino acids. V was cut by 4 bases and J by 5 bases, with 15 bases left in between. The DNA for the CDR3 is TGCAGCGTTGCAGGGTTTGTAGGCAACAATGAGCAGTTCTTC. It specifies CSVAGFVGNNEQFF.

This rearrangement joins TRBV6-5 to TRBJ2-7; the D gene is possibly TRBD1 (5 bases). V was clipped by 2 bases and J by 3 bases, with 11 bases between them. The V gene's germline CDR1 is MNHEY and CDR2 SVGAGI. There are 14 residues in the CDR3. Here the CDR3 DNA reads TGTGCCAGCAGTTACAGCGACAGTATCTACGAGCAGTACTTC. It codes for CASSYSDSIYEQYF.

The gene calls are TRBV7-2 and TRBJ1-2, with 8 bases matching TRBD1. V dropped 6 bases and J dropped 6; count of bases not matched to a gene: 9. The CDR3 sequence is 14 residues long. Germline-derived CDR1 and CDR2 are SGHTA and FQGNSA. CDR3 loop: CASSPDRARDGYTF. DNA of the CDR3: TGTGCCAGCAGTCCGGACAGGGCGAGGGATGGCTACACCTTC.

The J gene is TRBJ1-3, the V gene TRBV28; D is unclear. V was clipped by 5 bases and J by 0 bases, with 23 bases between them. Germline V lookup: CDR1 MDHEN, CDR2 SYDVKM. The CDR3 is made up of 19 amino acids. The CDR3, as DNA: TGTGCCAGCAGTCCCTTAGCGACGGGTTATGGGGTCTCTGGAAACACCATATATTTT. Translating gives CASSPLATGYGVSGNTIYF.